This record looks at one T cell receptor beta chain sequence and its context. A read error is possible here, since a much larger clone lies one base away. Because the CDR3 is missing its conserved closing phenylalanine or tryptophan, this is likely a read error. The J segment lost 4 bases and the V segment lost 0 bases, leaving 7 bases of the junction unmatched. CDR3 length equals 16 residues. Germline assignment: CDR1 SGHRS and CDR2 YFSETQ. From the reads, TCRdb called clonotypes with MiXCR, one entry per CDR3 protein. The profile covers some 2,500 distinct CDR3 sequences, with about 29% appearing a single time and 8.5% to 9% taken by the ten largest. The data belong to a study of lung T cells in sarcoidosis with Löfgren's syndrome.

The sample comprised CD4+ T cells from PBMCs. The chain links TRBV5-1 to TRBJ2-1, with 7 bases lining up with TRBD2. This sequence was found in a human donor with sarcoidosis (Löfgren's syndrome or another form), or a control subject (not recorded which). The CDR3 nucleotides are TGCGCCAGCAGCTTGGAGCCTAGCGGCAGTTACAATGAGCAGTTCCTC. Encoded protein: CASSLEPSGSYNEQFL.